Sequencing of this T cell receptor (beta chain) was carried out in a study of CXCR3-negative and CXCR3-positive naive CD8 T cells. Study summary: About 140 million TRB reads were obtained overall (about 1.5 +/- 0.3 million per library).

TRB cDNA was prepared as libraries by UMI-labeled 5' RACE. TCRdb reprocessed the 5' RACE reads and keeps a single row for each CDR3 protein, giving no DNA. Here the sample table reports about 51,000 distinct CDR3 sequences. This CDR3 is 16 amino acids long. Study conclusions and caveats: Greater hydrophobicity was found in TRB CDR3s of CXCR3-positive naive cells than of CXCR3-negative naive cells. Memory CD8+ T cell repertoires were far less diverse than both naive subsets.

Turning to this clonotype: Its antigen is unidentified.

This sequence joins TRBV12-3 or TRBV12-4 and TRBJ2-3. The specimen sequenced was naive CXCR3+ CD8+ T cells from blood. As to subset: CD45RO-CCR7+CD27+CD95- naive CD8+ T cells expressing CXCR3 (TNR3+). The source of this sequence is a human donor in good health. Some clones in this sample may be carry-over from other donors' samples. This CDR3 reads CASSLGVSPSTDTQYF.